One TCR beta chain is described in this entry. The specificity of this receptor is unknown. No base qualities exist here, and no much larger clone lies one base off it. V is reduced by 5 bases and J by 0 bases, leaving a spacing of 11 bases between them. The germline V gene supplies CDR1 SGHAT and CDR2 FQNNGV. Including the terminal cysteine and phenylalanine, the CDR3 comprises 14 residues. The retained sequence is limited to the CDR3, 42 bases, with the frame set at the first base. This entry is derived from a study of blood T cell repertoires in COVID-19 (dated by TCRdb to 2019 to 2021). The study in broad terms: Collaborator samples came from the United States, Italy and Spain and covered acute and convalescent phases of COVID-19. The material from the prospective study consisted of cDNA or gDNA derived from T cells, B-cell-depleted T cells, or PBMCs. Deeply sampled blood TCRbeta repertoires from subjects exposed to, actively infected with, or recovered from COVID-19 were included in the dataset. A freely available public database, intended as a resource for researchers studying the immune response to SARS-CoV-2, is where the repertoires were released. Samples came from the ongoing ImmuneRACE study (first 160 participants) plus 1,254 subjects from 6 global collaborators. The sample metadata nearly always contained a de-identified subject ID, COVID-19 status, age in years and sex. Where available, HLA class I and class II types were taken from metadata supplied by the sample provider and were not determined by assay-based typing. On the study overall, not on this receptor specifically: The quantity of clinical and demographic metadata differed by source and by participant and was supplied without curation.

Each collaborating institution followed its own protocols to collect whole blood in K2EDTA tubes. Collaborator samples were shipped for TCRbeta analysis as frozen whole blood, isolated PBMCs, or DNA extracted from either sample type. TCRbeta CDR3 regions were amplified from genomic DNA using the immunoSEQ Assay, a bias-controlled multiplex PCR. Per the source publication's procedure: The number of nucleated cells in each sample was estimated by amplification of reference gene primers within the assay. To quantify the absolute abundance of each unique TCRbeta CDR3 rearrangement, sequence reads were collapsed and filtered. For each sample, productive Simpson clonality was calculated as the square root of Simpson's diversity index over productive rearrangements. The table comes from immuneACCESS by way of TCRdb, which keeps in-frame sequences with V and J called. Part of the clones is missing from these tables; in studies checked, under half for an unresolved V gene and the rest for unknown reasons. That table furnishes V, J and clone size, whereas the DNA furnished D and trimming. The sample table records about 230,000 clones; over 80% of these occur just once. The ten largest clones add up to approximately 2.6% of the sample.

This sequence uses TRBV11-2 and TRBJ2-7; TRBD1 could be the D gene, as 6 bases match. The TCR originated in a woman aged 70-85 years with active or convalescent COVID-19. Material for sequencing was peripheral blood. In nucleotides, the sequence is TGTGCCAGCAGCCCATGGACAGTCTCCTACGAGCAGTACTTC. It translates as CASSPWTVSYEQYF.